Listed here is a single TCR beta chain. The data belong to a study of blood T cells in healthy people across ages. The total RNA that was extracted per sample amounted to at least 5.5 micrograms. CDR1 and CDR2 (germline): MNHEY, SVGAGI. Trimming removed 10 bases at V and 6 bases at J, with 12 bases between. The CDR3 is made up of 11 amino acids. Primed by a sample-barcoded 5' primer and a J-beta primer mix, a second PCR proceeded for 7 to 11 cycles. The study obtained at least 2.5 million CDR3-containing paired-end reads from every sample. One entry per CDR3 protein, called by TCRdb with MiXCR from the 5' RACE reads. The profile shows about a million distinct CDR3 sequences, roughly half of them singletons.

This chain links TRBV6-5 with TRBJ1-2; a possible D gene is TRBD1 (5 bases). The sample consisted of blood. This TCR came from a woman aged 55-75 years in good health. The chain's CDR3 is CATRRGDGYTF. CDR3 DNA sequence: TGTGCCACCAGGAGAGGGGATGGCTACACCTTC.